This entry is about one T cell receptor beta chain. This record comes from a study of CD8 T cells in Susac syndrome. Reverse transcription of about 0.5 to 1 ug RNA used random hexamers. TCRdb used MiXCR to reprocess the immunoSEQ multiplex PCR reads, holding one entry per CDR3 protein. This sample has approximately 190,000 distinct CDR3 sequences; about 91% occur once, and the top ten carry 0.085% to 0.1%. The T cells that were sequenced for TCR beta were CD8+ and CD4+ cells from blood. Definite or probable Susac syndrome was diagnosed using recently defined diagnostic criteria. This sequence originates from a human donor with Susac syndrome. Source material: CD4+ T cells from PBMCs.

The CDR3 coding sequence is TGTGCCAGCAGTAAGTGGGACAACCGGTACGAGCAGTACTTC. Protein sequence: CASSKWDNRYEQYF. This chain uses TRBV28 with TRBJ2-7; possible D gene TRBD1, 6 bases. V lost 5 bases, J lost 4 bases, and 15 bases lay in between. The CDR3 has 14 amino acids. Germline V gene data show CDR1 as MDHEN and CDR2 as SYDVKM.